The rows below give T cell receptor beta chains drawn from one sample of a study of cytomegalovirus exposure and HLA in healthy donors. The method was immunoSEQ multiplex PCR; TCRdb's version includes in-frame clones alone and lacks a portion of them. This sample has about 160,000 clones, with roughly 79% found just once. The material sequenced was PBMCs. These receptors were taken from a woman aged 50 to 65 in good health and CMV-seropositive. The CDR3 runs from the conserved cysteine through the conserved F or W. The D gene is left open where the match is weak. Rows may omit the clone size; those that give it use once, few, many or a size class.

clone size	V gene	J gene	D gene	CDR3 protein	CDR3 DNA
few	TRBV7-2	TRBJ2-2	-	CASSLGVLGELFF	TGTGCCAGCAGCTTAGGAGTTCTCGGGGAGCTGTTTTTT
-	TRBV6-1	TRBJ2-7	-	CASSPRGTVHEQYF	TGTGCCAGCAGTCCACGGGGGACAGTCCACGAGCAGTACTTC
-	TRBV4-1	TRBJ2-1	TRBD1	CASSRVGQGARNEQFF	TGCGCCAGCAGCCGGGTGGGACAGGGGGCGCGAAATGAGCAGTTCTTC
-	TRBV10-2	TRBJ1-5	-	CASKVGGHSNQPQHF	TGCGCCAGCAAAGTCGGGGGTCATAGCAATCAGCCCCAGCATTTT
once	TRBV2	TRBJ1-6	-	CASKGVVNSPLHF	TGTGCCAGCAAGGGAGTCGTTAATTCACCCCTCCACTTT
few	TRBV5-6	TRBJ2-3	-	CASSLARGWGTDTQYF	TGTGCCAGCAGCTTGGCGAGGGGGTGGGGCACAGATACGCAGTATTTT
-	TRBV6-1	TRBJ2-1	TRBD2	CASNLAGGYNEQFF	TGTGCCAGCAACCTAGCGGGAGGATACAATGAGCAGTTCTTC
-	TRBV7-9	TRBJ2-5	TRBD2	CASSLARRLANQETQYF	TGTGCCAGCAGCTTAGCGCGCAGACTAGCGAATCAAGAGACCCAGTACTTC
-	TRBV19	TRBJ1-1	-	CASSAFGGENTEAFF	TGTGCCAGTTCCGCTTTTGGGGGGGAGAACACTGAAGCTTTCTTT
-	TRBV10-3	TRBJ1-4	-	CAISGDFNEKLFF	TGTGCCATCAGTGGGGACTTTAATGAAAAACTGTTTTTT
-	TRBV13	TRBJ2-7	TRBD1	CASSTTTGVGYEQYF	TGTGCCAGCAGCACAACGACAGGGGTGGGGTACGAGCAGTACTTC
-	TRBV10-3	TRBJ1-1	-	CAISYSFSSNTEAFF	TGTGCCATCAGTTACAGCTTCTCGTCAAACACTGAAGCTTTCTTT
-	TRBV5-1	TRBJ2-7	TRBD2	CASGGESSYEQYF	TGCGCCAGCGGGGGGGAAAGCTCCTACGAGCAGTACTTC
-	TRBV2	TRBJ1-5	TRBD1	CASSAQGAEQPQHF	TGTGCCAGCAGTGCCCAGGGGGCGGAACAGCCCCAGCATTTT
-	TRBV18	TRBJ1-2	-	CASSLDRNYGYTF	TGTGCCAGCTCACTTGACAGAAACTATGGCTACACCTTC
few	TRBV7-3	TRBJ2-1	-	CASSPRGSYNEQFF	TGTGCCAGCAGCCCCCGGGGATCCTACAATGAGCAGTTCTTC
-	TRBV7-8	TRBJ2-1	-	CASSLEQGHSYNEQFF	TGTGCCAGCAGCTTAGAACAGGGACACTCCTACAATGAGCAGTTCTTC
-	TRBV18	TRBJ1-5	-	CASSPGPLQPQHF	TGTGCCAGCTCACCAGGGCCACTCCAGCCCCAGCATTTT
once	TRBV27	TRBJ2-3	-	CASSQWSSTDTQYF	TGTGCCAGCAGCCAGTGGTCAAGCACAGATACGCAGTATTTT
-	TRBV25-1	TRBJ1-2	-	CATSGGNYGYTF	TGTGCCACCAGTGGCGGCAACTATGGCTACACCTTC
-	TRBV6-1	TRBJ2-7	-	CASSGLGAIDEQYF	TGTGCCAGCAGTGGTCTGGGGGCTATCGACGAGCAGTACTTC
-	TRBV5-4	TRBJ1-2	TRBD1	CASSGLGRAGTGEGNYGYTF	TGTGCCAGCAGCGGCCTGGGGCGGGCCGGGACAGGGGAGGGTAACTATGGCTACACCTTC
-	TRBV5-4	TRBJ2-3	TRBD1	CASSPSGDRTDTQYF	TGTGCCAGCAGCCCCTCAGGGGACAGAACAGATACGCAGTATTTT
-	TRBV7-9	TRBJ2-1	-	CASGPGAYNEQFF	TGTGCCAGCGGACCCGGGGCCTACAATGAGCAGTTCTTC
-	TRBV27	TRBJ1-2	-	CASSLSESPGSSGGYTF	TGTGCCAGCAGTTTATCGGAGTCTCCAGGTTCCAGCGGAGGCTACACCTTC
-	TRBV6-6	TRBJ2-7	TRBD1	CASHPGTANTYEQYF	TGTGCCTCACACCCCGGGACAGCCAATACCTACGAGCAGTACTTC
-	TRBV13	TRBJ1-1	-	CASSYEDRNTEAFF	TGTGCCAGCAGCTATGAAGACAGGAACACTGAAGCTTTCTTT
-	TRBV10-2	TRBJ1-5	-	CASRTSGSHQPQHF	TGCGCCAGCAGGACGTCGGGGAGCCATCAGCCCCAGCATTTT
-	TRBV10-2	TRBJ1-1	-	CASRQGGGTEAFF	TGCGCCAGCAGACAGGGAGGGGGCACTGAAGCTTTCTTT
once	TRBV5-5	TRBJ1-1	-	CGSKRQAGYAEAFF	TGTGGCAGCAAGCGACAGGCCGGTTACGCTGAAGCTTTCTTT
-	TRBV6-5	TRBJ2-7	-	CASSYSWQGGYEQYF	TGTGCCAGCAGTTACTCGTGGCAGGGGGGCTACGAGCAGTACTTC
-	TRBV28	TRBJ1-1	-	CASSLGHMNTEAFF	TGTGCCAGCAGTTTAGGACATATGAACACTGAAGCTTTCTTT
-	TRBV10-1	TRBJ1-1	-	CASSESQGIGTEAFF	TGCGCCAGCAGTGAGTCTCAGGGGATCGGTACTGAAGCTTTCTTT
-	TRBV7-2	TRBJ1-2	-	CASSLLQGYGYTF	TGTGCCAGCAGCTTATTGCAGGGCTATGGCTACACCTTC
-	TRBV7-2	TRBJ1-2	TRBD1	CASSINRGSGYTF	TGTGCCAGCAGCATAAACAGGGGCAGTGGCTACACCTTC
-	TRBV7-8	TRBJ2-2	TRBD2	CASSLGSGTSPILNTGELFF	TGTGCCAGCAGCTTAGGGTCCGGGACTAGCCCCATATTGAACACCGGGGAGCTGTTTTTT
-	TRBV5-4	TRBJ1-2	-	CASSPDSGNDYTF	TGTGCCAGCAGCCCGGATTCGGGGAATGACTACACCTTC
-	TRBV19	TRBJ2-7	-	CASTSSGSYEQYF	TGTGCCAGTACCTCCAGCGGATCCTACGAGCAGTACTTC
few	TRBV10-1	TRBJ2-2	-	CASSEGGLADTRNTGELFF	TGCGCCAGCAGTGAGGGGGGGCTAGCGGACACACGGAACACCGGGGAGCTGTTTTTT
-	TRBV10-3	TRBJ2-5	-	CAISDYSSPQETQYF	TGTGCCATCAGTGATTACTCCTCACCCCAAGAGACCCAGTACTTC
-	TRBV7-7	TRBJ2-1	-	CASSPLLAPDEQFF	TGTGCTAGCAGCCCCCTCCTAGCGCCGGATGAGCAGTTCTTC
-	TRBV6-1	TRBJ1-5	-	CASSDNSRDHGGNQPQHF	TGTGCCAGCAGTGATAATTCCAGAGACCATGGGGGGAATCAGCCCCAGCATTTT
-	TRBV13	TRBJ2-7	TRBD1	CASSLRTGYYEQYF	TGTGCCAGCAGCTTGCGGACAGGTTATTACGAGCAGTACTTC
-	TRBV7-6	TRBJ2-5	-	CASSYPGERGGTQYF	TGTGCCAGCAGCTACCCAGGAGAACGGGGAGGGACCCAGTACTTC
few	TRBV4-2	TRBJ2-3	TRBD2	CASSQDLAGSTDTQYF	TGTGCCAGCAGCCAAGATCTAGCGGGAAGCACAGATACGCAGTATTTT